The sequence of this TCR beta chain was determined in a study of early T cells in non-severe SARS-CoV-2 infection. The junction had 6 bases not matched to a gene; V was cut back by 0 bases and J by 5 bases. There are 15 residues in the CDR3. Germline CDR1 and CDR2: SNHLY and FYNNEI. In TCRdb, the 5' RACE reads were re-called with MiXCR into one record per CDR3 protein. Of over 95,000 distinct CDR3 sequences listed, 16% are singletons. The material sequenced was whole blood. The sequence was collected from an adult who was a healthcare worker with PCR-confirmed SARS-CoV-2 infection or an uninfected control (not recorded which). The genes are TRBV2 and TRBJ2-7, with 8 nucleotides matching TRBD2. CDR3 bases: TGTGCCAGCAGTGAAGCAACAGCGGGGGCCGACGAGCAGTACTTC. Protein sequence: CASSEATAGADEQYF.